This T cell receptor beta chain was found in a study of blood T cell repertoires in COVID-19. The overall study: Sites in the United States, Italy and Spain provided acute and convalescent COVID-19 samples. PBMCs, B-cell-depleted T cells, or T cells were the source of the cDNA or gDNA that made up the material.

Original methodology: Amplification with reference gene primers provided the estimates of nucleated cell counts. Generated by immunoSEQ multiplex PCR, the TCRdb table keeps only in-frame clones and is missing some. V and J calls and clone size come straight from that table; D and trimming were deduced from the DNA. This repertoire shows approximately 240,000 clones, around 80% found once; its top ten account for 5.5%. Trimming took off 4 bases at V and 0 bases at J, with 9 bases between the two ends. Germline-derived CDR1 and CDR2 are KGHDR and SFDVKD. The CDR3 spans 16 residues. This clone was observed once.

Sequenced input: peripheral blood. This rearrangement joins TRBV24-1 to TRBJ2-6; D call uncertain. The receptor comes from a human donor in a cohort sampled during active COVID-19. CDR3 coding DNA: TGTGCCACCAGTGACAGGCCCTTCTCTGGGGCCAACGTCCTGACTTTC. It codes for CATSDRPFSGANVLTF.